The clone carrying this TCR beta chain was observed many times. This entry belongs to a study of neurological immune-mediated disorders. The cDNA was produced through 5'RACE with 10-nucleotide random UMIs. Using its own MiXCR run on the 5' RACE reads, TCRdb lists one record per CDR3 protein. The table lists under 85,000 distinct CDR3 sequences, roughly 5% of them singletons, with around 5.3% in the top ten. Trimming pared 2 bases from V and 5 bases from J, leaving 5 bases between. Germline lookup yields CDR1 MGHRA and CDR2 YSYEKL. The CDR3 runs to 12 residues. The V gene is TRBV4-1, the J gene TRBJ2-3, with D hard to call. The sample taken for sequencing was PBMCs. This receptor was taken from a human donor with multiple sclerosis. The donor label of this sample is uncertain. In nucleotides, the CDR3 is TGCGCCAGCAGCCAAAACAGAGATACGCAGTATTTT. Its translation: CASSQNRDTQYF.